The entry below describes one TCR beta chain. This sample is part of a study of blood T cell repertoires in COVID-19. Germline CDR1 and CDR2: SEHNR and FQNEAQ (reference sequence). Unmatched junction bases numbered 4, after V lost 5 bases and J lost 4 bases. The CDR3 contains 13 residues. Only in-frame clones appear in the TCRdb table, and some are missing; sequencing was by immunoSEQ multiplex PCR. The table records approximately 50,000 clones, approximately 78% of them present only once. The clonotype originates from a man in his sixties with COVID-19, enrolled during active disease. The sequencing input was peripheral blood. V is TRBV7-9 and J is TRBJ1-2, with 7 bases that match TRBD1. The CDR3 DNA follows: TGTGCCAGCAGCACAGGGGATAGCTATGGCTACACCTTC. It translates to CASSTGDSYGYTF.